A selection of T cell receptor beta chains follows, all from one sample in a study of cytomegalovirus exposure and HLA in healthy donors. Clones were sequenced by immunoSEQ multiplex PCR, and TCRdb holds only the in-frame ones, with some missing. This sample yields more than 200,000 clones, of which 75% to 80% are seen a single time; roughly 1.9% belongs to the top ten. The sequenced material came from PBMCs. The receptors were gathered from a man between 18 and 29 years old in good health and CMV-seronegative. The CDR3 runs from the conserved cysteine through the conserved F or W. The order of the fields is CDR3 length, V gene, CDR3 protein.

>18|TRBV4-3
CASSQDNVRLYSGNTIYF
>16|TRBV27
CASSLSGGSSSYEQYF
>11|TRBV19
CAVLAGETQYF
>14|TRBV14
CASSQLEWSYEQYF
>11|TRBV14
CASSQASEQFF
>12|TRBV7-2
CASSLSSFEAFF
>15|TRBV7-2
CASRERAGTNEKLFF
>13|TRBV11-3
CASSEGGGETQYF
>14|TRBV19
CASRETGRPYEQYF
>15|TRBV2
CASSEAEQGYYGYTF
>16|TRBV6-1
CASSDVWGRSNEKLFF
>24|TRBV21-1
CASSNPQGTSGNMMGGCSQETQYF
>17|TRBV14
CASSQEGGTGPNTEAFF
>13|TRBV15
CATSGTGGNTIYF
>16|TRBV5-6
CASSSQTSGYTDTQYF
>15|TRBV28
CASSLEDRGRTEAFF
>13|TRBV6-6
CASSYAIYSEQFF
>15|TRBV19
CASTSSGGAPDTQYF
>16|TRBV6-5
CASSLTLLGGDRGYTF
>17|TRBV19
CASSTSGTGYYADTQYF
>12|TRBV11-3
CASRERNTEAFF
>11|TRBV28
CASSLSITQYF
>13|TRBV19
CASSAGQGNGYTF
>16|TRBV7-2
CASSPIRAGGPGEQFF
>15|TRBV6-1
CASKTRDSSYNEQFF
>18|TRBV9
CASSPRDNRPTNTGELFF
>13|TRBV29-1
CSVVRLAALKQFF
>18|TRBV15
CATSRDLGQFYNTDTQYF
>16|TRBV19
CASSRQGALGANVLTF
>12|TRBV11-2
CASSPFEYEQYF
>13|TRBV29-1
CSVRTGDGYGYTF
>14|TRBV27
CASSLAGIYYEQYF
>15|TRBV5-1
CASSLTSVHTDTQYF
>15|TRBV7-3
CASSLGGTGNQPQHF
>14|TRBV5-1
CASSLEAGLYGYTF
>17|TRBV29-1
CSVRTGGSPLAKNIQYF
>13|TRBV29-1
CSVVLDGKTVEFF
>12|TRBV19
CASSLTRGEQFF
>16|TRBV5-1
CASSLIGTSVSYEQYF
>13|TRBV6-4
CASSDWRAYEQYF
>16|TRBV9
CASSVAVAGARQTQYF
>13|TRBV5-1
CASSLVGQVEQYF
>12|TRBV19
CASITNTGELFF
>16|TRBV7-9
CASSPRGTTNTGELFF
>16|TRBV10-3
CAITASGTTNTGELFF
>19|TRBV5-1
CASSQSLAGGDSYQETQYF
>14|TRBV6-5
CASSLDKSNQPQHF